This passage covers 30 T cell receptor beta chains from one sample sequenced in a study of OX40 agonist ivuxolimab in advanced cancers. Profiled with immunoSEQ multiplex PCR; TCRdb holds only in-frame clones, not every one. The table shows approximately 54,000 clones, with roughly 92% occurring only once. The specimen was CD4+ or CD8+ T cells sorted from blood, collected in a trial of the OX40 agonist ivuxolimab. These TCRs come from an adult with an advanced solid tumor such as melanoma, head and neck, liver or kidney cancer.

V is TRBV7-3 and J is TRBJ2-5; D is possibly TRBD2 (5 bases). V was cut by 9 bases and J by 2 bases, with 10 bases left in between. CDR1 and CDR2 from the germline V gene are SGHTA and FQGTGA. The length of the CDR3 is 12 residues. The CDR3 region is CARARGQETQYF. DNA of the CDR3: TGTGCCAGGGCCCGGGGTCAAGAGACCCAGTACTTC.

This clone was detected only once. V is TRBV28 and J is TRBJ1-4, with no clear D. The germline gives CDR1 MDHEN, CDR2 SYDVKM. CDR3 length: 11 amino acids. V lost 6 bases and J 5 bases, leaving 4 bases between the germline ends. As DNA, the CDR3 is TGTGCCAGCAGACTGAATGAAAAACTGTTTTTT. Translation gives CASRLNEKLFF.

The chain links TRBV19 to TRBJ1-2; D unclear. V was cut by 8 bases and J by 6 bases, with 7 bases left in between. Germline V lookup: CDR1 LNHDA, CDR2 SQIVND (reference sequence). The CDR3 extends over 10 amino acids. In DNA form, the CDR3 reads TGTGCCAGTGGGCTAAATGGCTACACCTTC. The encoded protein is CASGLNGYTF.

The chain joins TRBV28 to TRBJ1-2; 8 bases line up with TRBD1. Germline V gene lookup returns CDR1 MDHEN and CDR2 SYDVKM. V was clipped by 8 bases and J by 8 bases; unmatched bases: 10. The CDR3 is 13 amino acids. CDR3 in DNA: TGTGCCAGCCGACCAGGACAGGGCGGAGGCTACACCTTC. The encoded protein is CASRPGQGGGYTF.

The chain combines TRBV5-1 with TRBJ2-5; D is possibly TRBD1 (5 bases). V was cut by 3 bases and J by 4 bases, with 10 bases left in between. The CDR3 contains 13 residues. CDR1 and CDR2 from the germline V gene are SGHRS and YFSETQ. CDR3 bases: TGCGCCAGCAGCTCGGGTCAGGGAGAGACCCAGTACTTC. This translates into CASSSGQGETQYF.

The V and J genes are TRBV5-1 and TRBJ2-2; 9 nucleotides match TRBD2. Germline-derived CDR1 and CDR2 are SGHRS and YFSETQ. The CDR3 is 15 amino acids. The junction had 4 bases not matched to a gene; V was cut back by 2 bases and J by 5 bases. CDR3 in amino acids: CASSFAGGGTGELFF. The DNA of the CDR3 is TGCGCCAGCAGCTTCGCGGGAGGGGGGACCGGGGAGCTGTTTTTT.

The chain uses TRBV6-4 and TRBJ1-2, with TRBD1 identical over 8 bases. The V segment lost 8 bases and the J segment 6 bases; nucleotides outside the gene matches: 8. CDR1 is MRHNA, CDR2 SNTAGT, per germline. CDR3 length: 13 amino acids. CDR3 in amino acids: CASQGARVHGYTF. CDR3 sequence (DNA): TGTGCCAGCCAGGGGGCGAGGGTTCATGGCTACACCTTC.

The chain uses TRBV28 and TRBJ2-5; either TRBD1 or TRBD2 may supply D (5 bases each). The V gene lost 0 bases and the J gene lost 1 base, with 12 bases spanning the gap. Per the germline V gene, CDR1 is MDHEN and CDR2 is SYDVKM. The CDR3 is 16 amino acids. CDR3 in amino acids: CASSLWNRRIQETQYF. The CDR3 DNA follows: TGTGCCAGCAGTTTATGGAACAGGAGGATCCAAGAGACCCAGTACTTC. Variable domain in full (rest from reference TRBV28 and TRBJ2-5): DVKVTQSSRYLVKRTGEKVFLECVQDMDHENMFWYRQDPGLGLRLIYFSYDVKMKEKGDIPEGYSVSREKKERFSLILESASTNQTSMYLCASSLWNRRIQETQYFGPGTRLLVL.

V is TRBV19 and J is TRBJ1-1; D unclear. The CDR3 is made up of 14 amino acids. In germline, CDR1 is LNHDA, CDR2 SQIVND (reference sequence). Trimming shortened V by 6 bases and J by 4 bases, and 15 bases separated the two germline ends. The CDR3 reads CASSLGKAATEAFF. As DNA, the CDR3 is TGTGCCAGTAGCCTCGGCAAGGCGGCCACTGAAGCTTTCTTT.

Here the CDR3 reads CASSQAPWGGYTF. The CDR3 region has the DNA TGCGCCAGCAGCCAGGCACCCTGGGGTGGCTACACCTTC. The chain uses TRBV4-1 and TRBJ1-2; D call uncertain. Germline assignment: CDR1 MGHRA and CDR2 YSYEKL. V dropped 3 bases and J dropped 7 bases, with 12 bases sitting between them. The CDR3 consists of 13 residues.

V and J are TRBV19 and TRBJ2-7; 8 bases are shared with TRBD1. Unmatched junction bases numbered 4, after V lost 9 bases and J lost 0 bases. The germline gives CDR1 LNHDA, CDR2 SQIVND (reference sequence). There are 13 residues in the CDR3. The DNA for the CDR3 is TGTGCCAGCGGGACAGGTTCCTCCTACGAGCAGTACTTC. Translating it yields CASGTGSSYEQYF.

The chain uses TRBV11-2 and TRBJ1-3; D gene uncertain. The V end lost 5 bases, the J end lost 9 bases, and 14 bases lay between the germline ends. Germline CDR1 is SGHAT and CDR2 is FQNNGV. The CDR3 has 13 residues. This CDR3 is CASSAGPVGTIYF. CDR3 in DNA: TGTGCCAGCAGCGCAGGACCCGTCGGCACCATATATTTT.

This chain joins TRBV5-4 and TRBJ1-3, with D possibly TRBD1 on 5 matching bases. Germline loops: CDR1 SGHNT, CDR2 YYREEE (reference sequence). With 4 bases removed from V and 1 base from J, the gap between germline ends came to 15 bases. The CDR3 length is 16 residues. CDR3 amino acids: CASSPGTGRSGNTIYF. The CDR3 region has the DNA TGTGCCAGCAGCCCAGGGACCGGCCGGTCTGGAAACACCATATATTTT.

J is TRBJ1-3 and V is TRBV4-1; D possibly corresponds to TRBD1 (6 bases). V was pared by 2 bases and J by 0 bases, with 11 bases between. The CDR3 length is 16 residues. Germline CDR1 reads MGHRA; CDR2 reads YSYEKL. The CDR3 nucleotides are TGCGCCAGCAGCCAACGGACAGACAACTCTGGAAACACCATATATTTT. Translating it yields CASSQRTDNSGNTIYF.

V is TRBV19 and J is TRBJ2-7, with 7 bases lining up with TRBD1. Germline trimming cut 4 bases from V and 0 bases from J; bases unmatched to any gene: 6. The CDR3 has 15 residues. Germline CDR1 and CDR2: LNHDA and SQIVND (reference sequence). The CDR3 DNA reads TGTGCCAGTAGTAAGGGACAGAGCCTCTCCTACGAGCAGTACTTC. The encoded protein is CASSKGQSLSYEQYF.

This chain links TRBV4-2 with TRBJ1-5; D gene unclear. Trimming shortened V by 5 bases and J by 5 bases, and 16 bases separated the two germline ends. Looked up from germline, CDR1 is LGHNA and CDR2 is YNFKEQ. This CDR3 has 15 residues. The CDR3 here is CASSLGRWRDQPQHF. The CDR3 nucleotides are TGTGCCAGCAGCTTGGGTAGGTGGAGGGATCAGCCCCAGCATTTT.

The V gene is TRBV7-3, the J gene TRBJ2-5; 8 bases agree with TRBD1. This CDR3 has 14 residues. Germline CDR1 SGHTA, CDR2 FQGTGA. J was trimmed by 2 bases and V by 5 bases; bases with no gene match: 4. The CDR3 reads CASSPGTGQETQYF. The CDR3 bases are TGTGCCAGCAGCCCTGGGACAGGACAAGAGACCCAGTACTTC.

Of note for this clone: Distinct nucleotide sequences in the sample also encode this CDR3. This chain joins TRBV2 and TRBJ2-3; 7 nucleotides match TRBD2. The V gene end was trimmed by 8 bases and the J gene end by 6 bases; junction bases not matched to a gene: 5. This CDR3 comprises 12 residues. The V gene's germline CDR1 is SNHLY and CDR2 FYNNEI. The CDR3 nucleotides are TGTGCCAGCGGACCTAGCGGTGATACGCAGTATTTT. It specifies CASGPSGDTQYF.

The rearrangement links TRBV18 to TRBJ2-5, with D perhaps assigned TRBD1 or TRBD2 (6 bases each). Trimming took off 11 bases at V and 1 base at J, with 14 bases between the two ends. The CDR3 has 13 residues. Germline V gives CDR1 KGHSH, CDR2 LQKENI. This CDR3 reads CAGNGGTQETQYF. CDR3 coding DNA: TGTGCCGGCAACGGGGGCACCCAAGAGACCCAGTACTTC.

The chain joins TRBV7-9 to TRBJ1-2; 10 bases line up with TRBD1. CDR3 size: 16 residues. Germline values: CDR1 SEHNR, CDR2 FQNEAQ (reference sequence). Trimming took 4 bases from V and 8 from J; bases not matched to a gene: 13. The CDR3 is CASSSGVGQGSRGYTF. CDR3 sequence (DNA): TGTGCCAGCAGCTCCGGCGTGGGACAGGGGTCTAGGGGCTACACCTTC.

CDR3 nucleotide sequence: TGTGCCATCAGTGCTGAGGGGGGCCTACTAGTGGGTCAGCCCCAGCATTTT. Translation: CAISAEGGLLVGQPQHF. The rearrangement uses TRBV10-3 and TRBJ1-5, with D perhaps TRBD1 (6 bases). Germline values: CDR1 ENHRY, CDR2 SYGVKD. The germline V and J ends were trimmed by 4 bases and 6 bases, with 22 bases remaining between them. This CDR3 is built from 17 residues.

The genes are TRBV7-2 and TRBJ2-3; D possibly corresponds to TRBD1 (6 bases). The CDR3 covers 17 residues. V was pared by 4 bases and J by 5 bases, with 22 bases between. Per germline, CDR1 SGHTA and CDR2 FQGNSA. In nucleotides, the CDR3 is TGTGCCAGCAGCTCTAGGCCCCCTCGACAGGCCAGAGATACGCAGTATTTT. Residues: CASSSRPPRQARDTQYF. Supplemented by reference TRBV7-2 and TRBJ2-3, the full variable domain reads GAGVSQSPSNKVTEKGKDVELRCDPISGHTALYWYRQSLGQGLEFLIYFQGNSAPDKSGLPSDRFSAERTGGSVSTLTIQRTQQEDSAVYLCASSSRPPRQARDTQYFGPGTRLTVL.

V and J are TRBV7-3 and TRBJ2-2; no definite D call. Deletions cut 5 bases from V and 8 bases from J, with 12 bases between. There are 13 residues in the CDR3. Germline V gene lookup returns CDR1 SGHTA and CDR2 FQGTGA. DNA for the CDR3: TGTGCCAGCAGCCCCCGCATTGAGGGGGAGCTGTTTTTT. This sequence encodes CASSPRIEGELFF.

The chain links TRBV5-1 to TRBJ2-1, with D possibly TRBD2 on 7 matching bases. The ends were cut back, 0 bases at V and 8 bases at J, with 21 bases in the middle. Germline V lookup: CDR1 SGHRS, CDR2 YFSETQ. This CDR3 is built from 17 residues. Here the CDR3 DNA reads TGCGCCAGCAGCTTGGAAGAAGGGGGGGCCGATTTCCATGAGCAGTTCTTC. As protein: CASSLEEGGADFHEQFF.

The genes are TRBV9 and TRBJ2-1; TRBD1 or TRBD2 may be the D gene (6 bases each). This CDR3 has 15 amino acids. V was clipped by 3 bases and J by 2 bases, with 12 bases between them. Germline loops: CDR1 SGDLS, CDR2 YYNGEE. The CDR3: CASSATGGTYNEQFF. The DNA for the CDR3 is TGTGCCAGCAGCGCCACCGGGGGCACCTACAATGAGCAGTTCTTC.

The chain combines TRBV6-5 with TRBJ1-1, with D possibly matching TRBD1 (5 bases). V lost 8 bases and J 4 bases, leaving 8 bases between the germline ends. The CDR3 is 11 residues long. Germline lookup yields CDR1 MNHEY and CDR2 SVGAGI. CDR3 residues: CASGRGTEAFF. The CDR3 DNA follows: TGTGCCAGCGGGAGGGGCACTGAAGCTTTCTTT.

This clone was counted a single time. V and J are TRBV7-2 and TRBJ2-5, with 8 bases identical to TRBD1. The CDR3 consists of 14 residues. CDR1 and CDR2 from the germline V gene are SGHTA and FQGNSA. Losses at the gene ends were 5 bases for V and 6 bases for J; bases not matched to a gene: 8. In DNA form, the CDR3 reads TGTGCCAGCAGCCCGGACAGGGTTGGGAAGACCCAGTACTTC. Translated: CASSPDRVGKTQYF.

The genes are TRBV4-2 and TRBJ2-5; a possible D gene is TRBD2 (6 bases). The V end was cut by 2 bases, the J end by 5 bases, with 15 bases between. Germline V gene lookup returns CDR1 LGHNA and CDR2 YNFKEQ. This CDR3 spans 15 amino acids. The CDR3 is CASSQLGLTRETQYF. In DNA form, the CDR3 reads TGTGCCAGCAGCCAACTGGGACTCACCAGGGAGACCCAGTACTTC.

This rearrangement joins TRBV28 to TRBJ1-4; D is uncertain. Trimming cost V 1 base and J 8 bases, with 2 bases left between them. The CDR3 length is 11 residues. CDR1 MDHEN and CDR2 SYDVKM come from the germline V gene. The CDR3, as DNA: TGTGCCAGCAGTTTATTGGAAAAACTGTTTTTT. Its protein product is CASSLLEKLFF. Complete variable domain (other parts from reference TRBV28 and TRBJ1-4): DVKVTQSSRYLVKRTGEKVFLECVQDMDHENMFWYRQDPGLGLRLIYFSYDVKMKEKGDIPEGYSVSREKKERFSLILESASTNQTSMYLCASSLLEKLFFGSGTQLSVL.

The V call is TRBV27, the J call TRBJ2-5; D unclear. V shed 5 bases and J shed 0 bases, with 7 bases lying between them. From germline, CDR1 is MNHEY and CDR2 SMNVEV (reference sequence). This CDR3 is 13 amino acids long. The CDR3 protein is CASSPRYQETQYF. In DNA form, the CDR3 reads TGTGCCAGCAGTCCGCGGTACCAAGAGACCCAGTACTTC.